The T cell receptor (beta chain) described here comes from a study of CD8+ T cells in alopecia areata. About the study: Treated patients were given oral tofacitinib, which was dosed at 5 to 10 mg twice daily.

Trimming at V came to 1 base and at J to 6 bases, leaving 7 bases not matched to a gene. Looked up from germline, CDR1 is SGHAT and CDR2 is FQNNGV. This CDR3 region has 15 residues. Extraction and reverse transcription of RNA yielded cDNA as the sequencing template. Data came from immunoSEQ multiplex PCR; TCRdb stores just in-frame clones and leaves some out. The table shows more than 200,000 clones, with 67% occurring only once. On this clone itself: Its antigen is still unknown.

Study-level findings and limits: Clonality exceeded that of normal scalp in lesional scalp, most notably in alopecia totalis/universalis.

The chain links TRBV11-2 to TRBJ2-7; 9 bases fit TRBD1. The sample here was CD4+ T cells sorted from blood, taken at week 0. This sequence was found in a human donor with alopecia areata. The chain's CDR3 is CASSLGWTGEGEQYF. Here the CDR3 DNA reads TGTGCCAGCAGCTTAGGGTGGACAGGGGAGGGCGAGCAGTACTTC.